These 8 T cell receptor beta chains share one sample of origin, sequenced in a study of shared clonotypes between healthy human individuals (dated by TCRdb to about 2020). Receptor amplification or capture employed the immunoSEQ multiplex PCR assay. Held by TCRdb, this immuneACCESS table contains in-frame sequences only and omits some clones. Under half of the omission traces to an unresolved V gene where checked; the cause of the rest is unknown. The sample table shows 700,000 or so clones, and around 72% are seen once. Of the sample, under 2% falls within the top ten clones. The sample consisted of memory CD4+ T cells sorted from blood. The cell subset or site label corresponds to: CD45RA-negative fraction. All receptors derive from a woman in her 30s in good health.

The genes are TRBV19 and TRBJ2-5; 12 nucleotides match TRBD2. Germline values: CDR1 LNHDA, CDR2 SQIVND (reference sequence). The length of the CDR3 is 13 residues. J gave up 2 bases and V 8 bases, and 0 bases lay outside the gene matches. CDR3 nucleotide sequence: TGTGCCAGTGGACTAGCGGGACAAGAGACCCAGTACTTC. This gives the protein CASGLAGQETQYF.

This sequence joins TRBV2 and TRBJ1-3, with D unresolved. The CDR3 contains 15 residues. V gave up 5 bases and J gave up 0 bases, with 11 bases separating them. From germline, CDR1 is SNHLY and CDR2 FYNNEI. In nucleotides, the CDR3 is TGTGCCAGCAGTCCGGCTCGATTCTCTGGAAACACCATATATTTT. Its translation is CASSPARFSGNTIYF.

This clone has a handful of counts. This chain links TRBV15 with TRBJ2-1, with TRBD2 identical over 7 bases. V was clipped by 0 bases and J by 2 bases; unmatched bases: 1. Germline CDR1 is LNHNV and CDR2 is YYDKDF (reference sequence). The CDR3 length is 15 residues. CDR3 bases: TGTGCCACCAGCAGAGAAAGCGGGACCTACAATGAGCAGTTCTTC. Translation: CATSRESGTYNEQFF.

This rearrangement joins TRBV19 to TRBJ1-5; weak D call: TRBD1 (5 bases). Germline V lookup: CDR1 LNHDA, CDR2 SQIVND (reference sequence). This CDR3 has 16 amino acids. Between the trimmed V and J ends, which lost 0 bases and 0 bases, there was a span of 9 bases. CDR3 sequence (DNA): TGTGCCAGTAGTATAGATCACAGGTATAGCAATCAGCCCCAGCATTTT. Protein sequence: CASSIDHRYSNQPQHF.

V usage is TRBV11-2 and J usage is TRBJ1-1; 8 bases agree with TRBD1. The V gene end was trimmed by 0 bases and the J gene end by 10 bases; junction bases not matched to a gene: 1. Germline V gene data show CDR1 as SGHAT and CDR2 as FQNNGV. The CDR3 extends over 12 amino acids. The CDR3 reads CASSLDRGRAFF. The CDR3 nucleotides are TGTGCCAGCAGCTTAGACAGGGGGCGAGCTTTCTTT.

A few counts support this clone. Different DNA sequences within this sample yield the same CDR3. The chain couples TRBV6-1 to TRBJ1-1; TRBD1 matches at 8 bases. The germline CDR1 and CDR2 sequences are MNHNS and SASEGT. The CDR3 is 14 residues long. The V gene end was trimmed by 3 bases and the J gene end by 4 bases; junction bases not matched to a gene: 4. DNA of the CDR3: TGTGCCAGCAGTGAGACAGGGGCGGTCACTGAAGCTTTCTTT. Its protein product is CASSETGAVTEAFF.

Written as DNA, the CDR3 is TGTGCCAGCAGCTTAAAGCCGACTAGCGGGATAGGTGAGCAGTTCTTC. This translates into CASSLKPTSGIGEQFF. V usage is TRBV7-3 and J usage is TRBJ2-1; TRBD2 matches at 11 bases. CDR3 length equals 16 residues. From germline, CDR1 is SGHTA and CDR2 FQGTGA. V gave up 1 base and J gave up 9 bases; unmatched junction bases: 8.

V gene TRBV28 combines with J gene TRBJ2-1, with 8 nucleotides matching TRBD1. The CDR3 runs to 16 residues. Unmatched junction bases numbered 6, after V lost 4 bases and J lost 1 base. Germline V gene sequence: CDR1 MDHEN, CDR2 SYDVKM. In DNA form, the CDR3 reads TGTGCCAGCAGTTCGGGGACAGGTTGGTCCTACAATGAGCAGTTCTTC. Translated, it gives CASSSGTGWSYNEQFF.